This T cell receptor (beta chain) was captured in a study of vaccination and CD4 T cells after COVID-19. About the research overall: Median time from COVID diagnosis to post-COVID sampling was over 85 days (35 to 161). Specimens were obtained from a few convalescent patients at day 14 and at days 161 to 241 post-vaccination.

Described time point: late sampling 161 to 241 days after vaccination in three convalescent patients. TCRdb reprocessed the PCR reads via MiXCR and lists one record per CDR3 protein. Among 25,000 to 30,000 distinct CDR3 sequences listed, 45% to 55% were seen once. This CDR3 has 14 amino acids. CDR1 is SGHNT, CDR2 YYREEE, per germline (reference sequence). V lost 4 bases, J lost 6 bases, and 14 bases lay in between. The chain is built from TRBV5-4 and TRBJ2-1, with a possible D match to TRBD2 (6 bases). The sequence was collected from a human donor who had recovered from COVID-19. The sample consisted of CD4+ T cells from blood, taken about 7 months after SARS-CoV-2 vaccination. This CDR3 reads CASSPRDFPNEQFF. Here the CDR3 DNA reads TGTGCCAGCAGCCCACGGGACTTCCCCAATGAGCAGTTCTTC. Variable domain in full (rest from reference TRBV5-4 and TRBJ2-1): ETGVTQSPTHLIKTRGQQVTLRCSSQSGHNTVSWYQQALGQGPQFIFQYYREEENGRGNFPPRFSGLQFPNYSSELNVNALELDDSALYLCASSPRDFPNEQFFGPGTRLTVL.